A selection of T cell receptor beta chains follows, all from one sample in a study of blood T cell repertoires in COVID-19. The protocol was immunoSEQ multiplex PCR, while the TCRdb copy is restricted to in-frame clones and leaves out a portion. The sample has more than 200,000 clones, about 85% seen once. Sequencing was carried out using peripheral blood. These receptors all come from a middle-aged man with acute or convalescent COVID-19. The conserved cysteine and the conserved F or W are not part of the CDR3 here.

CDR3: ASSFPRGRDSPLH
V: TRBV7-9
J: TRBJ1-6

CDR3: ASSLDGTGNNSPLH
V: TRBV5-1
J: TRBJ1-6

CDR3: ASSIPGAGVTEAF
V: TRBV19
J: TRBJ1-1

CDR3: ASSYGAGGTYEQY
V: TRBV6-6
J: TRBJ2-7

CDR3: ASSQSKQNYGYT
V: TRBV23-1
J: TRBJ1-2

CDR3: ASSLGTSGRRYEQF
V: TRBV7-2
J: TRBJ2-1

CDR3: ASSEYPSRNEQF
V: TRBV25-1
J: TRBJ2-1

CDR3: ASSLLGGDTEAF
V: TRBV6-2/TRBV6-3
J: TRBJ1-1

CDR3: ASSYRLPTRLAGGGELF
V: TRBV6-2/TRBV6-3
J: TRBJ2-2

CDR3: ASSLWTADNYGYT
V: TRBV5-6
J: TRBJ1-2

CDR3: ASSSRTGEIEKLF
V: TRBV6-6
J: TRBJ1-4

CDR3: ASSPRLAGGRETQY
V: TRBV9
J: TRBJ2-5

CDR3: SVLGAGVLTGELF
V: TRBV29-1
J: TRBJ2-2

CDR3: SAGTADTQY
V: TRBV20-1
J: TRBJ2-3

CDR3: ATSDLSPNSGGANVLT
V: TRBV24-1
J: TRBJ2-6

CDR3: ASSWGQPEKLF
V: TRBV27
J: TRBJ1-4

CDR3: AKTEGPNTEAF
V: TRBV2
J: TRBJ1-1

CDR3: ASSLPLLAPDTQY
V: TRBV7-8
J: TRBJ2-3

CDR3: ASSRPGLGADTQY
V: TRBV6-5
J: TRBJ2-3

CDR3: ASSQMTRFF
V: TRBV6-2/TRBV6-3
J: TRBJ2-1

CDR3: ASSFGPTSEQY
V: TRBV11-3
J: TRBJ2-7

CDR3: ASTLNVDTEAF
V: TRBV2
J: TRBJ1-1

CDR3: ASSTSRLAGTDTQY
V: TRBV6-2/TRBV6-3
J: TRBJ2-3

CDR3: ASSPDRGRTSDTQY
V: TRBV7-2
J: TRBJ2-3

CDR3: ASSLAGVGETQY
V: TRBV7-9
J: TRBJ2-5

CDR3: ASSVGLGRQRNEQY
V: TRBV9
J: TRBJ2-7

CDR3: ASSLSEGTGNTIY
V: TRBV7-9
J: TRBJ1-3

CDR3: ASSLADRSNQPQH
V: TRBV7-8
J: TRBJ1-5

CDR3: ASSLVRQGYNSPLH
V: TRBV5-6
J: TRBJ1-6

CDR3: SVLGVLYTEAF
V: TRBV29-1
J: TRBJ1-1

CDR3: ASSQDRPAYYGYT
V: TRBV4-2
J: TRBJ1-2

CDR3: ASRVDRVRSTGELF
V: TRBV2
J: TRBJ2-2

CDR3: ASSLGPRAGGHGYT
V: TRBV3-1/TRBV3-2
J: TRBJ1-2

CDR3: ASSLDAGGPYEQY
V: TRBV5-1
J: TRBJ2-7

CDR3: AWTQINSPLH
V: TRBV30
J: TRBJ1-6

CDR3: ASSEGSLVQY
V: TRBV6-1
J: TRBJ2-7

CDR3: AISESKGVDYGYT
V: TRBV10-3
J: TRBJ1-2

CDR3: ASSDTGGPQETQY
V: TRBV18
J: TRBJ2-5

CDR3: ASSSPSNSVLAGGRTYEQY
V: TRBV7-6
J: TRBJ2-7

CDR3: ASSLVSLASMNTEAF
V: TRBV7-8
J: TRBJ1-1

CDR3: ASSFAVSDTQY
V: TRBV7-7
J: TRBJ2-3

CDR3: AWSPLAGGNNEQF
V: TRBV30
J: TRBJ2-1

CDR3: ATAQPGHPTRYSGNTIY
V: TRBV19
J: TRBJ1-3

CDR3: ASSWTGEISSGNTIY
V: TRBV7-8
J: TRBJ1-3

CDR3: ASSPGWDRQETQY
V: TRBV27
J: TRBJ2-5

CDR3: ASSLVLGGKGTQY
V: TRBV11-1
J: TRBJ2-5

CDR3: ASSATGGDYGYT
V: TRBV6-4
J: TRBJ1-2

CDR3: ASSQVGLNRAGSPLH
V: TRBV14
J: TRBJ1-6

CDR3: ASRGTSSGRPSSYEQY
V: TRBV28
J: TRBJ2-7

CDR3: ARYSGGVLNQPQH
V: TRBV19
J: TRBJ1-5

CDR3: ASRQYQGTEKDEQY
V: TRBV7-9
J: TRBJ2-7

CDR3: ASSLGRNTGELF
V: TRBV7-2
J: TRBJ2-2

CDR3: ASRRDRDGYEQY
V: TRBV27
J: TRBJ2-7